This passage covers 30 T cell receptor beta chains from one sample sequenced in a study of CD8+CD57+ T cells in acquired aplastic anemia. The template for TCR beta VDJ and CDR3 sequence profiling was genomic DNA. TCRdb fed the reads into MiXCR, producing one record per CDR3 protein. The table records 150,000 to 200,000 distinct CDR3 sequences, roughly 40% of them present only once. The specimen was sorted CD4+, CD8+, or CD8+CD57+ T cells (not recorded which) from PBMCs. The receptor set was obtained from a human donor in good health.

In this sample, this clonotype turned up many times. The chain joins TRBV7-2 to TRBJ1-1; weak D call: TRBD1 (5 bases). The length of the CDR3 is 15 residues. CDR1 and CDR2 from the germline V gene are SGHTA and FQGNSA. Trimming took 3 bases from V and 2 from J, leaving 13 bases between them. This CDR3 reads CASSFRGRYNTEAFF. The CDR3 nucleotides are TGTGCCAGCAGCTTTAGGGGCAGATACAACACTGAAGCTTTCTTT.

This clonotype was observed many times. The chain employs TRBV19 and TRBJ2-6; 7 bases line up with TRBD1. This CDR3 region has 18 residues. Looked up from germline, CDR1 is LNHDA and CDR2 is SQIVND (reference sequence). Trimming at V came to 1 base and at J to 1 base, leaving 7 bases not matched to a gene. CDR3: CASSIVETGWSGANVLTF. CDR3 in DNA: TGTGCCAGTAGTATAGTTGAGACAGGGTGGTCTGGGGCCAACGTCCTGACTTTC.

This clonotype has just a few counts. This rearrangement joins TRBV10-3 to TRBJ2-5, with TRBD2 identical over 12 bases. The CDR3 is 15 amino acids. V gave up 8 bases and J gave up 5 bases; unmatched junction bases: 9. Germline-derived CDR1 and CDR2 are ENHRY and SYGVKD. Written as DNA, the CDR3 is TGTGCCATCGGGGCTAGCGGGAGGGCTGGGGAGACCCAGTACTTC. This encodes CAIGASGRAGETQYF.

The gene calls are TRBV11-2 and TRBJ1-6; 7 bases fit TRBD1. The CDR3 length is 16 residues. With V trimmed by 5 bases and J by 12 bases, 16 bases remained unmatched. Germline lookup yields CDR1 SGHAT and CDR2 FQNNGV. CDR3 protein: CASSISQGISVGPLHF. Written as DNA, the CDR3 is TGTGCCAGCAGCATCTCACAGGGGATCTCAGTAGGACCCCTCCACTTT.

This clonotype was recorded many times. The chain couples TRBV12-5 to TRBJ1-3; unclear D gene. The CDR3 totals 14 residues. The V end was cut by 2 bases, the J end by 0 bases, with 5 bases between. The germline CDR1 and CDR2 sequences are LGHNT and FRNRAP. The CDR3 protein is CASGLMYSGNTIYF. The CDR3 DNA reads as TGTGCTAGTGGTTTGATGTACTCTGGAAACACCATATATTTT.

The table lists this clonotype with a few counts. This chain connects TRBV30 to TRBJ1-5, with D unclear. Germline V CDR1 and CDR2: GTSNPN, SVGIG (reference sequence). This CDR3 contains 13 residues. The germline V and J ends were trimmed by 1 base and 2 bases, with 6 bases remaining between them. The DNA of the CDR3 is TGTGCCTGGAGTGGCGGCCGCAATCAGCCCCAGCATTTT. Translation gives CAWSGGRNQPQHF.

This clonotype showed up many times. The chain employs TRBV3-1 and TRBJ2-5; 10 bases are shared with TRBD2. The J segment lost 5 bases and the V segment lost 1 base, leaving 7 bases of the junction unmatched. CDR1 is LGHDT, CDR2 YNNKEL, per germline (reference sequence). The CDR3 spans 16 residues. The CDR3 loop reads CASSQGASGGRETQYF. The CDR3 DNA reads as TGTGCCAGCAGCCAAGGCGCTAGCGGGGGCCGGGAGACCCAGTACTTC.

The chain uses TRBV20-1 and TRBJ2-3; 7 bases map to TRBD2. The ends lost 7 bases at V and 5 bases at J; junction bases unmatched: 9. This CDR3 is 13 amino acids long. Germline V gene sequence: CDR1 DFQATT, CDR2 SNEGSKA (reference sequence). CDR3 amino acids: CSGYREEGDTQYF. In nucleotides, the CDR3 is TGCAGTGGATACCGGGAGGAAGGAGATACGCAGTATTTT.

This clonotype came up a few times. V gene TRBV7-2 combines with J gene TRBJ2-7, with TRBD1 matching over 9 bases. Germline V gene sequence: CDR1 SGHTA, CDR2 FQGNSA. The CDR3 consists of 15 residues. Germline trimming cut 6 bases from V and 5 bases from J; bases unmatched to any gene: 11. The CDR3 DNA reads TGTGCCAGCAGAGCGGGACAGGGCGGGCCCCACGAGCAGTACTTC. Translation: CASRAGQGGPHEQYF. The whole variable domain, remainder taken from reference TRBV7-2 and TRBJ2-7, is GAGVSQSPSNKVTEKGKDVELRCDPISGHTALYWYRQSLGQGLEFLIYFQGNSAPDKSGLPSDRFSAERTGGSVSTLTIQRTQQEDSAVYLCASRAGQGGPHEQYFGPGTRLTVT.

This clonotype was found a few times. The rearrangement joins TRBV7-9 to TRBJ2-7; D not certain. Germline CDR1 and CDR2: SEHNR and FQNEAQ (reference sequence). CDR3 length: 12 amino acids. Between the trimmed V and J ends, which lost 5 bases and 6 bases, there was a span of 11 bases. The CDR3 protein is CASSLRGSEQYF. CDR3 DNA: TGTGCCAGCAGCCTAAGAGGTAGCGAGCAGTACTTC. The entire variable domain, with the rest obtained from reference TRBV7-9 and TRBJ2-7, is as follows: DTGVSQNPRHKITKRGQNVTFRCDPISEHNRLYWYRQTLGQGPEFLTYFQNEAQLEKSRLLSDRFSAERPKGSFSTLEIQRTEQGDSAMYLCASSLRGSEQYFGPGTRLTVT.

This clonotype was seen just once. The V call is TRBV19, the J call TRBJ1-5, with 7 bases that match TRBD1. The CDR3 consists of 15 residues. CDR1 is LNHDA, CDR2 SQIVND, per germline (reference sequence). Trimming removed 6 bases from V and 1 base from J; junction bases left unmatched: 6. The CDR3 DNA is TGTGCCAGTAGGGGACAGAGGGACAGCAATCAGCCCCAGCATTTT. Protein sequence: CASRGQRDSNQPQHF.

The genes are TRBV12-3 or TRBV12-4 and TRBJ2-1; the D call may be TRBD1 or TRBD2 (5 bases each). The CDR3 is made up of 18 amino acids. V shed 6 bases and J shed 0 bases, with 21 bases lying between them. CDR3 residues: CASSQDQGPLSSYNEQFF. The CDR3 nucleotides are TGTGCCAGCAGCCAAGATCAGGGACCCCTGAGCTCCTACAATGAGCAGTTCTTC.

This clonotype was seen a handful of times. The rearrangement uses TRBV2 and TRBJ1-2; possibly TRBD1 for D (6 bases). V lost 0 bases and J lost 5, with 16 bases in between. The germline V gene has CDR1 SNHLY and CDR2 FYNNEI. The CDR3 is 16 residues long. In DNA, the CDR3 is TGTGCCAGCAGTGAAGCGCAGGCAGGGGTAGGGTATGGCTACACCTTC. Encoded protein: CASSEAQAGVGYGYTF.

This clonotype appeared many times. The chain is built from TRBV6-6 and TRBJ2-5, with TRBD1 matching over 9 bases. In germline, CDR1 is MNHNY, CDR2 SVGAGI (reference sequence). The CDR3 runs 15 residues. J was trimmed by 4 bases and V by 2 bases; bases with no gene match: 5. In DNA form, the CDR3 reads TGTGCCAGCAGTTACCTGGACAGGGGAGGAGAGACCCAGTACTTC. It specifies CASSYLDRGGETQYF.

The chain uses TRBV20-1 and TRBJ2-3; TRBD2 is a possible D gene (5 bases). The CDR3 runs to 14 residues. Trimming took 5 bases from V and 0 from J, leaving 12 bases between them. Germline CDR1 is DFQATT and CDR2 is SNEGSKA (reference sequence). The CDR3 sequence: CSAATSRSTDTQYF. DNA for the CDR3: TGCAGTGCTGCAACTAGTCGCAGCACAGATACGCAGTATTTT.

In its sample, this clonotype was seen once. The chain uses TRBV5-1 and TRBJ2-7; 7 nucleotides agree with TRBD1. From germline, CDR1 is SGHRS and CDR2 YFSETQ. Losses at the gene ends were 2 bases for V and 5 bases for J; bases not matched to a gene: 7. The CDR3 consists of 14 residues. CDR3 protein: CASSFGTGVHEQYF. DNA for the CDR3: TGCGCCAGCAGCTTCGGTACAGGGGTACACGAGCAGTACTTC. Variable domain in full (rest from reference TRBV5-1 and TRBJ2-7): KAGVTQTPRYLIKTRGQQVTLSCSPISGHRSVSWYQQTPGQGLQFLFEYFSETQRNKGNFPGRFSGRQFSNSRSEMNVSTLELGDSALYLCASSFGTGVHEQYFGPGTRLTVT.

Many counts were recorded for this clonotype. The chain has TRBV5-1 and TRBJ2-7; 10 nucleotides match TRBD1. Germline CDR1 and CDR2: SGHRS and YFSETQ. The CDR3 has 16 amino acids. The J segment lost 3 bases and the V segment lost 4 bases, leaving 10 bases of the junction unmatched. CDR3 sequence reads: CASSIRQGAGSYEQYF. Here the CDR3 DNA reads TGCGCCAGCAGCATAAGACAGGGGGCAGGAAGCTACGAGCAGTACTTC.

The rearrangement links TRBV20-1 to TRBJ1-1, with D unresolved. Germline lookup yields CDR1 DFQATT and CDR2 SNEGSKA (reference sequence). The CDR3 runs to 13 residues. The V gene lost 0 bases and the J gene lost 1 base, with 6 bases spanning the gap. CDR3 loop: CSARDQRNTEAFF. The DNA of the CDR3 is TGCAGTGCTAGAGATCAACGGAACACTGAAGCTTTCTTT.

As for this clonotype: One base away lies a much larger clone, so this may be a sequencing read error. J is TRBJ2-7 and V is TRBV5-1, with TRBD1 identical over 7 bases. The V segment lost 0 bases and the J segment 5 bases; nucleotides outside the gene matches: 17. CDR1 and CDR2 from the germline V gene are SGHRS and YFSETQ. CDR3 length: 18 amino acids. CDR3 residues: CASSLEGGSVYYTHEQYF. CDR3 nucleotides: TGCGCCAGCAGCTTGGAAGGGGGCTCGGTATATTATACCCACGAGCAGTACTTC.

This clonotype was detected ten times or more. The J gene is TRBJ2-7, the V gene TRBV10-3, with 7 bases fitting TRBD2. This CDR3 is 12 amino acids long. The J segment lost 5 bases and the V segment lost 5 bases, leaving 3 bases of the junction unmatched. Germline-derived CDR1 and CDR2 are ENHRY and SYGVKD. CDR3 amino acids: CAISSGVDEQYF. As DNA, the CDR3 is TGTGCCATCAGTAGCGGGGTAGACGAGCAGTACTTC.

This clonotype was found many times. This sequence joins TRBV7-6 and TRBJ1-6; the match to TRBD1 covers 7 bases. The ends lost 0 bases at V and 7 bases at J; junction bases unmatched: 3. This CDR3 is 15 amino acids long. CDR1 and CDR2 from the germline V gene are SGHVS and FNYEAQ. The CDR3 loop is CASSLAVQGNSPLHF. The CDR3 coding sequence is TGTGCCAGCAGCTTAGCGGTACAGGGGAATTCACCCCTCCACTTT.

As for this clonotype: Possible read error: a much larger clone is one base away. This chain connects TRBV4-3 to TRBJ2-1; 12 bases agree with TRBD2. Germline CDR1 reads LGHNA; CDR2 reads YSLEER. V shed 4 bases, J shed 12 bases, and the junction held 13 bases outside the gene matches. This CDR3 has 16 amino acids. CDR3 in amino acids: CASSPPGLAGGDGQFF. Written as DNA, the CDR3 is TGCGCCAGCAGCCCACCTGGGCTAGCGGGGGGGGATGGGCAGTTCTTC.

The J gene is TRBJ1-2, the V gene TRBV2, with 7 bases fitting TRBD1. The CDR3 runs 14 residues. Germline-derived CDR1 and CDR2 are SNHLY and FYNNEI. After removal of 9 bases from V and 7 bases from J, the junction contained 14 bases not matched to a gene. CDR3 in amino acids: CASSRDSGRGGYTF. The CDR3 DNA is TGTGCCAGTAGCCGGGACAGTGGAAGGGGTGGCTACACCTTC.

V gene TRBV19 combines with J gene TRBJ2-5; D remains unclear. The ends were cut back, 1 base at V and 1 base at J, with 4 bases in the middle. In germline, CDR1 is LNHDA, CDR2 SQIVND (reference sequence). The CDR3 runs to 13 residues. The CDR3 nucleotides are TGTGCCAGTAGTATAGTGATCCAAGAGACCCAGTACTTC. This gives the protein CASSIVIQETQYF.

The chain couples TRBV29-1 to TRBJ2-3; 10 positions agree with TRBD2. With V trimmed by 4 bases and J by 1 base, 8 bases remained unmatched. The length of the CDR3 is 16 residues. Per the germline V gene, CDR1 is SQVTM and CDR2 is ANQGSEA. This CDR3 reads CSVGPSGSYGTDTQYF. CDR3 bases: TGCAGCGTTGGGCCTAGCGGGAGTTATGGCACAGATACGCAGTATTTT.

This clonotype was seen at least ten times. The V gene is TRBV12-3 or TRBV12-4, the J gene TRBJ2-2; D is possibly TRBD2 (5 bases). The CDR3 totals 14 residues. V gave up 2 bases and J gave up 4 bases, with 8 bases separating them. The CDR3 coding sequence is TGTGCCAGCAGTTTAACGAGGGCCACCGGGGAGCTGTTTTTT. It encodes CASSLTRATGELFF.

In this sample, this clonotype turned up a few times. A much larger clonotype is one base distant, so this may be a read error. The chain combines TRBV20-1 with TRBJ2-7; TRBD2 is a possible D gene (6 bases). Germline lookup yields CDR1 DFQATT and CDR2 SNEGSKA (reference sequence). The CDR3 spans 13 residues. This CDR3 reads CSARTGTGVIVNF. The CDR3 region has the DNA TGCAGTGCTCGGACCGGGACTGGCGTTATCGTGAACTTC.

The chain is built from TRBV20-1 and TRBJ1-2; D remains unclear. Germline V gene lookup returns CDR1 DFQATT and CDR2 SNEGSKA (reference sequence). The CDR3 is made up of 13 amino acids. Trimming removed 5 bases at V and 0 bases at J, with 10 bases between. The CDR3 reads CSAWAATNYGYTF. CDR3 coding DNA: TGCAGTGCTTGGGCCGCCACTAACTATGGCTACACCTTC.

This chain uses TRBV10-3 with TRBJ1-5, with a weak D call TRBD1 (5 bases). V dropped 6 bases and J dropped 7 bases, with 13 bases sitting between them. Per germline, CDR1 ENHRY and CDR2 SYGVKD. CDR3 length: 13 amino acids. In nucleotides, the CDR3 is TGTGCCATCAGCGGCAGGGCGGAACAGCCCCAGCATTTT. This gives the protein CAISGRAEQPQHF.

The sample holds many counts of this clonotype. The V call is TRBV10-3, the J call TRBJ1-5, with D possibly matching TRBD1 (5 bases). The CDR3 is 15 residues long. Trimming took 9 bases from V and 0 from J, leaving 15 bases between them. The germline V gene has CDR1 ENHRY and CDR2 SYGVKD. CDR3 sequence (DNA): TGTGCCATTAGGGCCACCGACAGTAGCAATCAGCCCCAGCATTTT. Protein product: CAIRATDSSNQPQHF.